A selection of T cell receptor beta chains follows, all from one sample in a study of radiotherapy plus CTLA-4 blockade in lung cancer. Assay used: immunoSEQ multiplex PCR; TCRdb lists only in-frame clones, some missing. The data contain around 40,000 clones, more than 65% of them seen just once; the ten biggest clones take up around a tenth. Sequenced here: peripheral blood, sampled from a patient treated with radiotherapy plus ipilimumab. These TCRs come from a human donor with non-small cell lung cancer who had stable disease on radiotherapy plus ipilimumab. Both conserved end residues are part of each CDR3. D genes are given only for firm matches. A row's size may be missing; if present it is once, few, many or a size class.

DNA: TGTGCCGGAGGACAGGTACTTTACGAGCAGTTCTTC; CDR3: CAGGQVLYEQFF; V: TRBV6-5; J: TRBJ2-1; length: 12; D: TRBD1; size: few
DNA: TGTGCCAGCTCACCCCTAGCCCAAAATGGCTACACCTTC; CDR3: CASSPLAQNGYTF; V: TRBV18; J: TRBJ1-2; length: 13; D: .; size: .
DNA: TGTGCCAGCAGTTCCCTCGGGGGCACTGAAGCTTTCTTT; CDR3: CASSSLGGTEAFF; V: TRBV6-5; J: TRBJ1-1; length: 13; D: .; size: .
DNA: TGTGCCTGGGGTATCGGGGTCGGAAACACCATATATTTT; CDR3: CAWGIGVGNTIYF; V: TRBV30; J: TRBJ1-3; length: 13; D: .; size: few
DNA: TGTGCCTGGAGTGTAGCCCCCGGGAGGGGAATGGGAGGCTACACCTTC; CDR3: CAWSVAPGRGMGGYTF; V: TRBV30; J: TRBJ1-2; length: 16; D: .; size: .
DNA: TGTGCCAGCAGTTACAGACAGGGCTATGGCTACACCTTC; CDR3: CASSYRQGYGYTF; V: TRBV7-8; J: TRBJ1-2; length: 13; D: TRBD1; size: .
DNA: TGTGCCAGCAGCGGGCAGGGGGCAGGCGGCTACACCTTC; CDR3: CASSGQGAGGYTF; V: TRBV7-9; J: TRBJ1-2; length: 13; D: TRBD1; size: .
DNA: TGTGCCAGCAGGACGACAGGGATCGGAACTGAAGCTTTCTTT; CDR3: CASRTTGIGTEAFF; V: TRBV6-1; J: TRBJ1-1; length: 14; D: TRBD1; size: .
DNA: TGTGCCAGCAGCTTAGGTCGGGGGGCGAGGGGGGAGACCCAGTACTTC; CDR3: CASSLGRGARGETQYF; V: TRBV7-2; J: TRBJ2-5; length: 16; D: .; size: .
DNA: TGCGCCAGCACCGGACAGGACCCGAACACCGGGGAGCTGTTTTTT; CDR3: CASTGQDPNTGELFF; V: TRBV5-1; J: TRBJ2-2; length: 15; D: TRBD1; size: once
DNA: TGTGCCAGCAGCCCACCGGGACTAGCGGGTACCACAGATACGCAGTATTTT; CDR3: CASSPPGLAGTTDTQYF; V: TRBV7-2; J: TRBJ2-3; length: 17; D: TRBD2; size: .